One sample yielded the 5 T cell receptor beta chains listed below, sequenced in a study of shared clonotypes between healthy human individuals. Assay: immunoSEQ multiplex PCR; the TCRdb copy retains only in-frame clones and omits some. This table holds about 2 million clones, 85% to 95% found once. Sequenced: naive CD4+ T cells sorted from blood. Subset in this sample: CD45RA+ positively selected. The source is a man aged 18-30 years in good health.

The rearrangement uses TRBV6-5 and TRBJ2-7; D may be TRBD1 (5 bases). Trimming removed 2 bases from V and 1 base from J, with 12 bases in between. The CDR3 has 15 amino acids. The germline CDR1 and CDR2 sequences are MNHEY and SVGAGI. The CDR3 loop reads CASSYQGISSYEQYF. The CDR3 DNA sequence: TGTGCCAGCAGTTACCAGGGCATTAGTTCCTACGAGCAGTACTTC.

This clone occurred once. The chain recombines TRBV18 with TRBJ2-7; a weak D match, TRBD2 (6 bases). CDR3 length: 15 residues. V lost 3 bases and J lost 2, with 14 bases in between. CDR1 and CDR2 (germline): KGHSH, LQKENI. CDR3 in DNA: TGTGCCAGCTCACCGTCTCTAGCGCTAGCCTACGAGCAGTACTTC. This sequence encodes CASSPSLALAYEQYF.

The chain couples TRBV27 to TRBJ1-2; possibly TRBD1 for D (6 bases). Per germline, CDR1 MNHEY and CDR2 SMNVEV (reference sequence). With 5 bases removed from V and 5 bases from J, the gap between germline ends came to 18 bases. The CDR3 contains 15 residues. The CDR3: CASSPRDRFLYGYTF. CDR3 in DNA: TGTGCCAGCAGTCCTAGAGACAGGTTCCTATATGGCTACACCTTC.

V gene TRBV7-9 combines with J gene TRBJ2-7; the match to TRBD1 covers 8 bases. This CDR3 has 14 amino acids. Trimming at V came to 1 base and at J to 6 bases, leaving 5 bases not matched to a gene. From germline, CDR1 is SEHNR and CDR2 FQNEAQ (reference sequence). CDR3 sequence (DNA): TGTGCCAGCAGCTTAGAGGTCAGGGGGCCCGAGCAGTACTTC. Protein: CASSLEVRGPEQYF.

Note on this clone: The sample has other DNA sequences that encode this CDR3 too. V gene TRBV30 combines with J gene TRBJ2-5, with unresolved D. Germline CDR1 reads GTSNPN; CDR2 reads SVGIG (reference sequence). This CDR3 spans 10 amino acids. The germline V and J ends were trimmed by 2 bases and 5 bases, with 3 bases remaining between them. The CDR3 coding sequence is TGTGCCTGGAGTTCGGAGACCCAGTACTTC. It translates to CAWSSETQYF.